Listed here are 21 T cell receptor beta chains from one sample, sequenced in a study of Ad26.COV2.S vaccination and SARS-CoV-2 variants. Treatment: about 20 received Ad26.COV2.S at low or high dose, single or two shots; roughly five received placebo; per-sample allocation not given. Sampling was performed 63 days after the first vaccine or placebo injection. Profiling relied on immunoSEQ multiplex PCR, and the TCRdb table lists in-frame clones only, not all of them. The top ten hold around 7.3% of the sample, which has 350,000 to 450,000 clones, around 82% seen once. The material was peripheral blood, obtained in a trial of Ad26.COV2.S vaccine versus placebo. Receptors were obtained from a person aged 18 to 59 who received the Ad26.COV2.S COVID-19 vaccine or a placebo.

The gene calls are TRBV7-2 and TRBJ1-1; TRBD1 is a possible D gene (5 bases). Germline loops: CDR1 SGHTA, CDR2 FQGNSA. Trimming cost V 0 bases and J 10 bases, with 12 bases left between them. The CDR3 has 13 amino acids. CDR3 coding DNA: TGTGCCAGCAGCTTAGCGGAAGGGGTAAGAGCTTTCTTT. Its protein product is CASSLAEGVRAFF.

The chain links TRBV11-2 to TRBJ1-6, with 8 bases matching TRBD1. The CDR3 covers 14 residues. Unmatched junction bases numbered 8, after V lost 6 bases and J lost 10 bases. Looked up from germline, CDR1 is SGHAT and CDR2 is FQNNGV. The CDR3 region has the DNA TGTGCCAGCAGTCCTTACAGGGGGACGTCACCCCTCCACTTT. This codes for CASSPYRGTSPLHF.

The chain recombines TRBV12-3 or TRBV12-4 with TRBJ1-1, with D possibly TRBD1 on 5 matching bases. This CDR3 is 12 amino acids long. V was trimmed by 6 bases and J by 3 bases, leaving 8 bases between them. In DNA form, the CDR3 reads TGTGCCAGCAGGGACACCTACACTGAAGCTTTCTTT. Translation gives CASRDTYTEAFF.

The V gene is TRBV7-6, the J gene TRBJ2-7; 7 positions agree with TRBD1. J lost 0 bases, V lost 5 bases, and 4 bases had no gene match. Germline CDR1 and CDR2: SGHVS and FNYEAQ. The CDR3 is 14 amino acids. The CDR3 coding sequence is TGTGCCAGCAGCCACAGGGACAGCTCCTACGAGCAGTACTTC. This encodes CASSHRDSSYEQYF.

The rearrangement uses TRBV6-6 and TRBJ1-2; TRBD1 matches 9 bases. Unmatched junction bases numbered 4, after V lost 5 bases and J lost 6 bases. This CDR3 is 13 amino acids long. CDR1 and CDR2 (germline): MNHNY, SVGAGI (reference sequence). In DNA form, the CDR3 reads TGTGCCAGCAGTCTGCGGGACAGGGATGGCTACACCTTC. It is translated as CASSLRDRDGYTF.

The chain is built from TRBV19 and TRBJ2-1; D may be TRBD2 (5 bases). V gave up 6 bases and J gave up 2 bases, with 8 bases separating them. The CDR3 is made up of 13 amino acids. CDR1 is LNHDA and CDR2 is SQIVND in the germline V gene (reference sequence). The CDR3 is CASRRDTYNEQFF. In nucleotides, the CDR3 is TGTGCCAGTAGACGGGATACCTACAATGAGCAGTTCTTC.

This chain uses TRBV13 with TRBJ2-5; TRBD2 might be the D (5 bases). This CDR3 contains 17 residues. The V gene lost 5 bases and the J gene lost 3 bases, with 22 bases spanning the gap. Looked up from germline, CDR1 is PRHDT and CDR2 is FYEKMQ (reference sequence). CDR3 sequence: CASSISLMGRSEETQYF. DNA of the CDR3: TGTGCCAGCAGCATCTCCTTAATGGGGAGATCAGAAGAGACCCAGTACTTC.

The rearrangement uses TRBV27 and TRBJ1-2; the D gene is possibly TRBD1 (5 bases). Germline lookup yields CDR1 MNHEY and CDR2 SMNVEV (reference sequence). CDR3 length: 15 amino acids. V was shortened by 3 bases and J by 3 bases, with 14 bases between the two germline ends. The CDR3 DNA sequence: TGTGCCAGCAGTTTCTTCGGGGAAGGGGACTATGGCTACACCTTC. It is translated as CASSFFGEGDYGYTF.

This clone was counted between two and nine times. For the CDR3, the DNA is TGTGCCAGCAGCCCAAGAGGAGGTGGGAGTAGGGAGACCCAGTACTTC. Amino acid sequence: CASSPRGGGSRETQYF. The chain carries TRBV4-2 and TRBJ2-5, with a tentative D call TRBD2 (5 bases). Germline-derived CDR1 and CDR2 are LGHNA and YNFKEQ. Trimming stripped 4 bases from V and 5 bases from J, with 20 bases between. The CDR3 is 16 amino acids.

The rearrangement uses TRBV27 and TRBJ1-2; TRBD1 matches 7 bases. CDR3 length: 13 residues. V dropped 3 bases and J dropped 5; count of bases not matched to a gene: 3. Germline lookup yields CDR1 MNHEY and CDR2 SMNVEV (reference sequence). CDR3 DNA sequence: TGTGCCAGCAGTTTGAACAGGGGATATGGCTACACCTTC. Amino acid sequence: CASSLNRGYGYTF.

This sequence joins TRBV7-3 and TRBJ2-1, with 8 bases that match TRBD2. There are 15 residues in the CDR3. Trimming at V came to 1 base and at J to 6 bases, leaving 5 bases not matched to a gene. Germline values: CDR1 SGHTA, CDR2 FQGTGA. The CDR3 sequence is CASSLNGRGGNEQFF. CDR3 bases: TGTGCCAGCAGCTTAAACGGGAGGGGCGGCAATGAGCAGTTCTTC.

The chain is built from TRBV27 and TRBJ2-7; 7 nucleotides align to TRBD2. The V gene's germline CDR1 is MNHEY and CDR2 SMNVEV (reference sequence). This CDR3 region has 14 residues. The ends lost 6 bases at V and 1 base at J; junction bases unmatched: 6. In DNA, the CDR3 is TGTGCCAGCAGGAGGGCTAGCGGATCCTACGAGCAGTACTTC. Translating it yields CASRRASGSYEQYF.

This rearrangement joins TRBV10-3 to TRBJ1-1; unclear D gene. V was trimmed by 2 bases and J by 4 bases, leaving 5 bases between them. The length of the CDR3 is 12 residues. Germline loops: CDR1 ENHRY, CDR2 SYGVKD. The CDR3 loop is CAISEQLTEAFF. The CDR3, as DNA: TGTGCCATCAGTGAGCAGCTCACTGAAGCTTTCTTT.

The chain carries TRBV6-2 or TRBV6-3 and TRBJ1-6, with 9 nucleotides matching TRBD1. Germline CDR1 and CDR2: MNHEY and SVGEGT. Trimming removed 6 bases from V and 2 bases from J; junction bases left unmatched: 14. This CDR3 comprises 19 residues. The CDR3 DNA reads as TGTGCCAGCAGCCCTAAGCCGGACAGGGGAGGGACCTATAATTCACCCCTCCACTTT. Amino acids: CASSPKPDRGGTYNSPLHF.

The V and J genes are TRBV12-3 or TRBV12-4 and TRBJ1-2; D is undetermined. The CDR3 totals 11 residues. V was cut by 6 bases and J by 8 bases, with 10 bases left in between. CDR3 nucleotides: TGTGCCAGCAGAGCTTCGACGGGCTACACCTTC. Amino acid sequence: CASRASTGYTF.

This chain uses TRBV2 with TRBJ2-2; 9 nucleotides line up with TRBD1. The germline V gene has CDR1 SNHLY and CDR2 FYNNEI. The V segment lost 6 bases and the J segment 2 bases; nucleotides outside the gene matches: 7. CDR3 length: 16 amino acids. The CDR3 sequence is CASSFGQGRNTGELFF. The DNA of the CDR3 is TGTGCCAGCAGCTTTGGACAGGGGAGAAACACCGGGGAGCTGTTTTTT.

This chain uses TRBV7-6 with TRBJ2-7; D possibly corresponds to TRBD2 (6 bases). Germline assignment: CDR1 SGHVS and CDR2 FNYEAQ. The germline V and J ends were trimmed by 4 bases and 2 bases, with 18 bases remaining between them. The CDR3 runs 16 residues. The CDR3 protein is CASSSTPGTPTYEQYF. The CDR3 DNA reads as TGTGCCAGCAGCTCCACCCCCGGGACTCCCACCTACGAGCAGTACTTC.

This clone appeared a single time. The J gene is TRBJ1-2, the V gene TRBV4-3; D is possibly TRBD1 (6 bases). Trimming took 3 bases from V and 6 from J, leaving 11 bases between them. From germline, CDR1 is LGHNA and CDR2 YSLEER. CDR3 length equals 13 residues. In nucleotides, the CDR3 is TGCGCCAGCAGCCACTCGACAGGAAATGGCTACACCTTC. It yields the protein CASSHSTGNGYTF.

This clone has only one observation. This sequence joins TRBV7-2 and TRBJ1-1; D might be TRBD1 (5 bases). Trimming stripped 5 bases from V and 10 bases from J, with 17 bases between. Germline CDR1 reads SGHTA; CDR2 reads FQGNSA. This CDR3 has 13 residues. In DNA, the CDR3 is TGTGCCAGCAGCCTCGGGACGGCCCTCGGAGCTTTCTTT. It translates to CASSLGTALGAFF.

This chain uses TRBV9 with TRBJ2-5; possibly TRBD1 for D (7 bases). The length of the CDR3 is 14 residues. The germline gives CDR1 SGDLS, CDR2 YYNGEE. V was trimmed by 3 bases and J by 5 bases, leaving 14 bases between them. The CDR3 spells CASSGEGAGETQYF. The CDR3 DNA is TGTGCCAGCAGCGGAGAGGGGGCGGGGGAGACCCAGTACTTC.

This sequence joins TRBV4-1 and TRBJ1-2; 8 nucleotides match TRBD1. In germline, CDR1 is MGHRA, CDR2 YSYEKL. J gave up 3 bases and V 4 bases, and 7 bases lay outside the gene matches. The CDR3 spans 15 residues. As DNA, the CDR3 is TGCGCCAGCAGCCGAGATACAGGGGGAGACTATGGCTACACCTTC. Protein product: CASSRDTGGDYGYTF.